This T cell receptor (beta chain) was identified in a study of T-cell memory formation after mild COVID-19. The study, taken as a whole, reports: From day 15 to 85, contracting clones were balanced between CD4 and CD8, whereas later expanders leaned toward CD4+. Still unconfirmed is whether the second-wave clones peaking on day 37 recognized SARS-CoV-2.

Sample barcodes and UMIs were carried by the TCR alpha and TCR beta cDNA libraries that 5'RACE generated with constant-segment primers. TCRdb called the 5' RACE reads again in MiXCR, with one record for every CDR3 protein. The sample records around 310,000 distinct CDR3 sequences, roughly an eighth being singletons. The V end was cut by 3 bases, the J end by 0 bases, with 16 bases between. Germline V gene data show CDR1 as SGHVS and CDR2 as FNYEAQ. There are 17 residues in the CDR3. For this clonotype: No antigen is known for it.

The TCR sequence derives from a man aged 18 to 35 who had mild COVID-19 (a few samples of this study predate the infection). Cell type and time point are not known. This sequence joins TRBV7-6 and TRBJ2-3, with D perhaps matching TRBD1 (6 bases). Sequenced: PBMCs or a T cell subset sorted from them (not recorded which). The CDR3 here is CASSLMRGIASTDTQYF. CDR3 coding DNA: TGTGCCAGCAGCTTGATGAGGGGGATAGCTAGCACAGATACGCAGTATTTT.